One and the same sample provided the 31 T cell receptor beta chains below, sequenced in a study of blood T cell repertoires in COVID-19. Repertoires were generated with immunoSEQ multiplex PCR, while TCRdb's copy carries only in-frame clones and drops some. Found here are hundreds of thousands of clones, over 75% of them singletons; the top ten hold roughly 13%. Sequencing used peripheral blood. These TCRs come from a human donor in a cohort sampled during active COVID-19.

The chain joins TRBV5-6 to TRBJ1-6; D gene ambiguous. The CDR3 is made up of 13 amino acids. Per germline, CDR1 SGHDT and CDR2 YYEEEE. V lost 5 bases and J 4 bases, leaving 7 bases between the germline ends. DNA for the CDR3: TGTGCCAGCAGGGCGGAGTATAATTCACCCCTCCACTTT. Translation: CASRAEYNSPLHF.

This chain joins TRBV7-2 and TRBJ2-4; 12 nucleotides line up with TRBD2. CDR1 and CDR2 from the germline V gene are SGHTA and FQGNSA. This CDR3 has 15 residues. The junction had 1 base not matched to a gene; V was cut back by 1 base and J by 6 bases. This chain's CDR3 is CASSLETSGRNIQYF. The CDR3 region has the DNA TGTGCCAGCAGCTTAGAGACTAGCGGGAGAAACATTCAGTACTTC.

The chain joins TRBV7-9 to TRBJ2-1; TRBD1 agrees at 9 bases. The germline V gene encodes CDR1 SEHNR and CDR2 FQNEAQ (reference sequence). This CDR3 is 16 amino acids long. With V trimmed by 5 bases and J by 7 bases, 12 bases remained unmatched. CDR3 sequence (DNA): TGTGCCAGCAGCCAATTTGGACAGGGGTTAGGAAATGAGCAGTTCTTC. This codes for CASSQFGQGLGNEQFF.

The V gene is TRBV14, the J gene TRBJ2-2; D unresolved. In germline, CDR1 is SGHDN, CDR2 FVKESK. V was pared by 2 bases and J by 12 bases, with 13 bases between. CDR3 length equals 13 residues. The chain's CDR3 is CASSQMAERKLFF. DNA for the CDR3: TGTGCCAGCAGCCAAATGGCGGAGCGCAAGCTGTTTTTT.

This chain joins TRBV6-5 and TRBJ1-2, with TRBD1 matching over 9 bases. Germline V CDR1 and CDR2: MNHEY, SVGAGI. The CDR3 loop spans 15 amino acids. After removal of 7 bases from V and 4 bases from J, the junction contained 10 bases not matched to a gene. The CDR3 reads CASTDRQGVGYGYTF. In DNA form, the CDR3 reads TGTGCCAGCACAGATCGACAGGGGGTAGGCTATGGCTACACCTTC.

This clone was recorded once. CDR3 in amino acids: CASSRQNLAGGLTDTQYF. As DNA, the CDR3 is TGCGCCAGCAGCAGGCAAAACCTAGCGGGAGGTTTAACAGATACGCAGTATTTT. The rearrangement joins TRBV5-1 to TRBJ2-3, with 11 bases that match TRBD2. V shed 4 bases, J shed 3 bases, and the junction held 13 bases outside the gene matches. Germline CDR1 is SGHRS and CDR2 is YFSETQ. The CDR3 has 18 residues.

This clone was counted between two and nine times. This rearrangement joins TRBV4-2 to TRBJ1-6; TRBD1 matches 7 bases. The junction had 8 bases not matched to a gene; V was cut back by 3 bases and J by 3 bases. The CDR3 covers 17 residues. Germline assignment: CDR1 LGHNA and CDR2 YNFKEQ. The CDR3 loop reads CASSHYQTGNYNSPLHF. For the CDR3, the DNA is TGTGCCAGCAGCCATTACCAGACAGGGAACTATAATTCACCCCTCCACTTT.

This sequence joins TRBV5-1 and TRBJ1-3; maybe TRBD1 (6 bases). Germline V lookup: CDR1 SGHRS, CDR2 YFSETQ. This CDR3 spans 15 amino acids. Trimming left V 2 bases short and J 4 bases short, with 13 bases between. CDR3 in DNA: TGCGCCAGCAGCTTTAATACAGGGATGGGAAACACCATATATTTT. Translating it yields CASSFNTGMGNTIYF.

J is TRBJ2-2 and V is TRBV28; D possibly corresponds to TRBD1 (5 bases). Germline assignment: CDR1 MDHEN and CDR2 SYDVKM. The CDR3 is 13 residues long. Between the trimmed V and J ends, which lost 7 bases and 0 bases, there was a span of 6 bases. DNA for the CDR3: TGTGCCAGCAAAGGGGCGAACACCGGGGAGCTGTTTTTT. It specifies CASKGANTGELFF.

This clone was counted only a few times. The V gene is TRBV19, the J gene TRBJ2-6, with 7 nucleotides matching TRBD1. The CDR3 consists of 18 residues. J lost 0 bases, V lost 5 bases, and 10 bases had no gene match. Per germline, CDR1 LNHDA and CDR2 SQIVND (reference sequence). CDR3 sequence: CASSATGASLSGANVLTF. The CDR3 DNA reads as TGTGCCAGTAGTGCTACAGGGGCCAGCCTCTCTGGGGCCAACGTCCTGACTTTC. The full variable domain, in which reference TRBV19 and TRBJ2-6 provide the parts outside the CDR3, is DGGITQSPKYLFRKEGQNVTLSCEQNLNHDAMYWYRQDPGQGLRLIYYSQIVNDFQKGDIAEGYSVSREKKESFPLTVTSAQKNPTAFYLCASSATGASLSGANVLTFGAGSRLTVL.

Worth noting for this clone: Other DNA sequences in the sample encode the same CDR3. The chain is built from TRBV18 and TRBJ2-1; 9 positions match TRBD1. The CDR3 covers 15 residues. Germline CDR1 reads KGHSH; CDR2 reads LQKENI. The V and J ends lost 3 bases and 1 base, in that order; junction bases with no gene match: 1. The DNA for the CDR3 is TGTGCCAGCTCACCGGGACAGGGTTCCTACAATGAGCAGTTCTTC. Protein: CASSPGQGSYNEQFF.

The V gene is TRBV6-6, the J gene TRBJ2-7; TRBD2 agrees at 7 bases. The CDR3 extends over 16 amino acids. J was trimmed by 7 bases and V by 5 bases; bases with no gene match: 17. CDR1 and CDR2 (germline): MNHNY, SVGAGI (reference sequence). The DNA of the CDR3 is TGTGCCAGCAGTACCCCCCGGTTCGGGGGGAGATTAGAGCAGTACTTC. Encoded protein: CASSTPRFGGRLEQYF.

CDR3 bases: TGTGCCAGCACCTCCCGACACCAAAACACTGAAGCTTTCTTT. This sequence encodes CASTSRHQNTEAFF. The chain has TRBV27 and TRBJ1-1; D is undetermined. The germline gives CDR1 MNHEY, CDR2 SMNVEV (reference sequence). CDR3 length: 14 residues. Trimming removed 7 bases from V and 2 bases from J, with 14 bases in between.

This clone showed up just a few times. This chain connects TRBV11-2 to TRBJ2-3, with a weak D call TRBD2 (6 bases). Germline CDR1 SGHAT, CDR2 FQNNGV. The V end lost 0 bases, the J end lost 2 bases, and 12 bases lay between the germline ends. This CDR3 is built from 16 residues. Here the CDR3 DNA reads TGTGCCAGCAGCTTAGAGAGGGAGGCCCTCACAGATACGCAGTATTTT. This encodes CASSLEREALTDTQYF. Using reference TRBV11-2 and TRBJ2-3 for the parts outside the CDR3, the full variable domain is EAGVAQSPRYKIIEKRQSVAFWCNPISGHATLYWYQQILGQGPKLLIQFQNNGVVDDSQLPKDRFSAERLKGVDSTLKIQPAKLEDSAVYLCASSLEREALTDTQYFGPGTRLTVL.

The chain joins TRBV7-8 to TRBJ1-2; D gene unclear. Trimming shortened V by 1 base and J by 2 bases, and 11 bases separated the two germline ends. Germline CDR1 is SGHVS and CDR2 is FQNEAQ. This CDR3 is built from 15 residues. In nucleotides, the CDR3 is TGTGCCAGCAGCTTAGGGGCGAGCAGCAACTATGGCTACACCTTC. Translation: CASSLGASSNYGYTF.

This CDR3 is CASSRTGRAETQYF. In nucleotides, the CDR3 is TGTGCCAGCAGTAGGACAGGGAGGGCAGAGACCCAGTACTTC. This sequence joins TRBV2 and TRBJ2-5; D is perhaps TRBD1 (8 bases). CDR1 and CDR2 (germline): SNHLY, FYNNEI. V lost 5 bases and J 4 bases, leaving 14 bases between the germline ends. The CDR3 totals 14 residues.

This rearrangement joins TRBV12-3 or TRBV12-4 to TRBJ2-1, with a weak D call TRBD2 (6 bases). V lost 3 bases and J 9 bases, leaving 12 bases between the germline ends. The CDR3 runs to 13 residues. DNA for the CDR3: TGTGCCAGCAGTTTCGGGAGCCCCCCTGAGCAGTTCTTC. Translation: CASSFGSPPEQFF.

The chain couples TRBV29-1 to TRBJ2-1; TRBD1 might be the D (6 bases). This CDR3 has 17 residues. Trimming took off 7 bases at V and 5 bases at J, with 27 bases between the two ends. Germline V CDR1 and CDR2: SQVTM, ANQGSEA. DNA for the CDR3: TGCAGCGCCGAAGGGGCAGGGGCCTCCGAGGGACACAATGAGCAGTTCTTC. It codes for CSAEGAGASEGHNEQFF.

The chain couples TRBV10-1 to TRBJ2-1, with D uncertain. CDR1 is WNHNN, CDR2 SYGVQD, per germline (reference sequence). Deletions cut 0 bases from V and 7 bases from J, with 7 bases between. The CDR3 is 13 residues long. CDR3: CASSESYGNEQFF. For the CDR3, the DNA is TGCGCCAGCAGTGAGTCATACGGGAATGAGCAGTTCTTC.

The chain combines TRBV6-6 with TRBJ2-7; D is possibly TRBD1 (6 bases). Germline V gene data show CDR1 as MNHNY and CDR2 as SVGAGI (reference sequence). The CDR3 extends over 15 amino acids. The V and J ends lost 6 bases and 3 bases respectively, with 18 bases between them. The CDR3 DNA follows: TGTGCCAGCAGCCCATTGACAGGTTGGGGCTACGAGCAGTACTTC. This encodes CASSPLTGWGYEQYF.

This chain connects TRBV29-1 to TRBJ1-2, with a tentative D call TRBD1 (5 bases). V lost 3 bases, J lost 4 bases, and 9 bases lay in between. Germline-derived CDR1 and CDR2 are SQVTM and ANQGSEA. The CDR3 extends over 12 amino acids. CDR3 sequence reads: CSVDQGGYGYTF. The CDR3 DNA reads TGCAGCGTTGATCAGGGAGGCTATGGCTACACCTTC.

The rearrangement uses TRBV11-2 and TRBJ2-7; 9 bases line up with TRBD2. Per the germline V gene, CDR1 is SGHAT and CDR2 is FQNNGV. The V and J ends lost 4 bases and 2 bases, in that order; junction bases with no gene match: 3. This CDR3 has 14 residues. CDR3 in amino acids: CASSYGTSTYEQYF. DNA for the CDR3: TGTGCCAGCAGCTACGGGACTAGCACCTACGAGCAGTACTTC.

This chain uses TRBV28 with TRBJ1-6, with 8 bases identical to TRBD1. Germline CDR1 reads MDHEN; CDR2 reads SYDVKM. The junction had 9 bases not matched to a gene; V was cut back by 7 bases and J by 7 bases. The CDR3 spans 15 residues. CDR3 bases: TGTGCCAGCACGAAGCAGGGGGCAGACAATTCACCCCTCCACTTT. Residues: CASTKQGADNSPLHF.

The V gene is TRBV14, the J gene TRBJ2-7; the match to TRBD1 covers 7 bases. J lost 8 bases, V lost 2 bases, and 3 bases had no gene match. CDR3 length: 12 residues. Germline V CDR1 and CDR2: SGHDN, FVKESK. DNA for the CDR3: TGTGCCAGCAGCCAAACGGGACAGAAGCAGTACTTC. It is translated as CASSQTGQKQYF.

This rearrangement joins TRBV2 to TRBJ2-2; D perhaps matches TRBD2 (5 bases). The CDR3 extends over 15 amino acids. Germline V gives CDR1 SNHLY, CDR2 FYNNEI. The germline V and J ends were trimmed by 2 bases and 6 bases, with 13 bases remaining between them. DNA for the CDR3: TGTGCCAGCAGTGAAACGCGGGTAGCGTCCGGGGAGCTGTTTTTT. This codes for CASSETRVASGELFF.

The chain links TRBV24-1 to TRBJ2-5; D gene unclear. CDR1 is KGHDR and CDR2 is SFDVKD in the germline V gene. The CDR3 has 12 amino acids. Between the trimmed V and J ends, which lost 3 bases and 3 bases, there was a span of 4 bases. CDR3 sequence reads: CATSDPKETQYF. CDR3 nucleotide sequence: TGTGCCACCAGTGATCCCAAAGAGACCCAGTACTTC.

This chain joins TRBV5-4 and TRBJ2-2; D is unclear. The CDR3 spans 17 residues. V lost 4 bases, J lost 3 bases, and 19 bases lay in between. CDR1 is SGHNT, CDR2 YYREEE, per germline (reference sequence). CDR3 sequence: CASSPNPSGSHTGELFF. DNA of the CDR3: TGTGCCAGCAGCCCGAATCCCTCGGGTAGCCACACCGGGGAGCTGTTTTTT.

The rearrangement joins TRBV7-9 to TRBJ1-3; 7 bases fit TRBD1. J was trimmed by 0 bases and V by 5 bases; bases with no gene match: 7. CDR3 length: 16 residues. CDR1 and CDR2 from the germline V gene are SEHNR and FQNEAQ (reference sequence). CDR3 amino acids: CASSVGQPNSGNTIYF. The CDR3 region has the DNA TGTGCCAGCAGCGTGGGACAGCCCAACTCTGGAAACACCATATATTTT.

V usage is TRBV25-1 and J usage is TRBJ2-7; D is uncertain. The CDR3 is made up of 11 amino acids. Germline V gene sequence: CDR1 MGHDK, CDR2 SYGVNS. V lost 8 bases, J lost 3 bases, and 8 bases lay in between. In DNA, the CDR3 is TGTGCCAGCGGAGAAAACTACGAGCAGTACTTC. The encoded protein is CASGENYEQYF.

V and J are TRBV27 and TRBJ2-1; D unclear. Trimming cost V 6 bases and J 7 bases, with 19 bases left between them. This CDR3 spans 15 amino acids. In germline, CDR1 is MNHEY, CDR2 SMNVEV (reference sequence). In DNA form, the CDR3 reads TGTGCCAGCAGCGCGGCCAGCGCCGGTAGGAATGAGCAGTTCTTC. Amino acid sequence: CASSAASAGRNEQFF.

CDR3 nucleotides: TGTGCCAGTAGGTCTAGCGGGAGAGATATCTACGAGCAGTACTTC. Its translation: CASRSSGRDIYEQYF. This sequence joins TRBV19 and TRBJ2-7; 10 bases line up with TRBD2. Germline V lookup: CDR1 LNHDA, CDR2 SQIVND (reference sequence). Losses at the gene ends were 6 bases for V and 3 bases for J; bases not matched to a gene: 8. The CDR3 length is 15 residues.